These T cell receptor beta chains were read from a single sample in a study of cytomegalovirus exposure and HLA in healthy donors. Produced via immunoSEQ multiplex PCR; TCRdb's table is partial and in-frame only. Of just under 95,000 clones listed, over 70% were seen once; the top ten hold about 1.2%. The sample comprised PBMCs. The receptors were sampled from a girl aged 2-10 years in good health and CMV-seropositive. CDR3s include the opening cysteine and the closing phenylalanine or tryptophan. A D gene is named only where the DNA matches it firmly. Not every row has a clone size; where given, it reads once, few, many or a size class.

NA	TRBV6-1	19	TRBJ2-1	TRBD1	CASSEKTGSRVLSYNEQFF	TGTGCCAGCAGTGAAAAGACAGGGAGTAGGGTATTGTCCTACAATGAGCAGTTCTTC
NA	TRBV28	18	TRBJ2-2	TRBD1	CASSYLGRGMVDTGELFF	TGTGCCAGCAGTTACCTCGGCAGGGGGATGGTGGACACCGGGGAGCTGTTTTTT
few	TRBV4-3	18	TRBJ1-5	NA	CASSQEVTGGGSNQPQHF	TGCGCCAGCAGCCAAGAAGTAACGGGGGGAGGAAGCAATCAGCCCCAGCATTTT
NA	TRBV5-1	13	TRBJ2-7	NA	CASSLGAVYEQYF	TGCGCCAGCAGCTTGGGGGCTGTCTACGAGCAGTACTTC
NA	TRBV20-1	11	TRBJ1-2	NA	CSAISSYGYTF	TGCAGTGCCATTAGTTCCTATGGCTACACCTTC
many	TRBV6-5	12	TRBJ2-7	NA	CASSRGGYEQYF	TGTGCCAGCAGTCGAGGAGGATACGAGCAGTACTTC
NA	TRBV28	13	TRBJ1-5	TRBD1	CASKQGGNQPQHF	TGTGCCAGCAAACAGGGGGGCAATCAGCCCCAGCATTTT
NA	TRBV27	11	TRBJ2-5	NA	CASSRGETQYF	TGTGCCAGCTCAAGGGGAGAGACCCAGTACTTC
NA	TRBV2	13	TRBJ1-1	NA	CASSWGGNTEAFF	TGTGCCAGCAGTTGGGGGGGCAACACTGAAGCTTTCTTT
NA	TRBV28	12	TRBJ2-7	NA	CATETESYEQYF	TGTGCCACCGAGACAGAGTCCTACGAGCAGTACTTC
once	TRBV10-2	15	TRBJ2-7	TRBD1	CASSRRTGDPYEQYF	TGCGCCAGCAGCCGTAGGACAGGGGATCCCTACGAGCAGTACTTC
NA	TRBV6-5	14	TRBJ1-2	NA	CASAGGGTGYGYTF	TGTGCCAGCGCGGGGGGGGGTACAGGGTATGGCTACACCTTC
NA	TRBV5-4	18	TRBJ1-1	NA	CASSLKTFRGRTNTEAFF	TGTGCCAGCAGCCTCAAAACCTTTAGGGGTCGGACGAACACTGAAGCTTTCTTT
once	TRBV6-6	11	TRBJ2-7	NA	CASSSRDWVLF	TGTGCCAGCAGTTCCCGGGACTGGGTCCTCTTC
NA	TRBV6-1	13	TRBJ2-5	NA	CASSGLVVAAQYF	TGTGCCAGCAGTGGACTAGTCGTGGCGGCCCAGTACTTC
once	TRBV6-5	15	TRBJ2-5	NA	CASRYTTGMKETQYF	TGTGCCAGCAGGTACACTACCGGGATGAAAGAGACCCAGTACTTC
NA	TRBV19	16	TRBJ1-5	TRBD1	CASSIPGTAVNQPQHF	TGTGCCAGTAGTATACCCGGGACAGCAGTCAATCAGCCCCAGCATTTT
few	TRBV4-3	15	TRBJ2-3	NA	CASSHLTGRTDTQYF	TGCGCCAGCAGCCATCTGACAGGACGCACAGATACGCAGTATTTT
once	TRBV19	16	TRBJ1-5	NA	CASSIEQGLRNQPQHF	TGTGCCAGTAGTATTGAACAGGGTTTGCGCAATCAGCCCCAGCATTTT
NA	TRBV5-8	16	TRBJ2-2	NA	CASSLAAIGRSGELFF	TGTGCCAGCAGCTTAGCGGCCATAGGGAGGTCCGGGGAGCTGTTTTTT
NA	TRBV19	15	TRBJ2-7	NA	CASSIGIKGGNEQYF	TGTGCCAGTAGTATAGGAATTAAAGGAGGTAACGAGCAGTACTTC
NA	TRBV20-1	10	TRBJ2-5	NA	CSSGSETQYF	TGCAGTAGCGGGTCAGAGACCCAGTACTTC
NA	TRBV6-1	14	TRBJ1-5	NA	CASSEDGTSRAQHF	TGTGCCAGCAGTGAAGACGGGACAAGCAGGGCCCAGCATTTT
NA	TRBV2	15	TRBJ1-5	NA	CASTPTGGNSEPQHF	TGTGCCAGCACCCCAACGGGGGGAAACTCAGAGCCCCAGCATTTT
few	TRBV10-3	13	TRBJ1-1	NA	CAMRRTLNTEAFF	TGTGCCATGAGGCGTACACTGAACACTGAAGCTTTCTTT
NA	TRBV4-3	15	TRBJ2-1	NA	CASSQAGDPYNEQFF	TGCGCCAGCAGCCAAGCGGGGGATCCTTACAATGAGCAGTTCTTC
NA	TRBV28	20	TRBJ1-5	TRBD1	CASRILQGSRDRGDNQPQHF	TGTGCCAGCAGAATCCTTCAGGGGAGCCGGGACAGGGGGGACAATCAGCCCCAGCATTTT
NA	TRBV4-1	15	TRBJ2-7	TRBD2	CASSHAGLAGGEQYF	TGCGCCAGCAGCCATGCAGGACTAGCGGGAGGCGAGCAGTACTTC
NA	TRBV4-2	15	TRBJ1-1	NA	CASSQAQGLNTEAFF	TGTGCCAGCAGCCAAGCCCAGGGATTGAACACTGAAGCTTTCTTT
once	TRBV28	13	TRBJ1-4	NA	CASYRALNEKLFF	TGTGCCAGTTACAGGGCCTTAAATGAAAAACTGTTTTTT
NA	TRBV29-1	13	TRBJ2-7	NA	CSVEGREPYEQYF	TGCAGCGTTGAGGGTCGGGAGCCCTACGAGCAGTACTTC
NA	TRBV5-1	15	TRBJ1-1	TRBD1	CASSLASGTVTEAFF	TGCGCCAGCAGCTTGGCCTCCGGGACAGTGACTGAAGCTTTCTTT
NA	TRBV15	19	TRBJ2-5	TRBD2	CATSRVGGGLAGRQETQYF	TGTGCCACCAGCAGAGTGGGTGGTGGACTAGCGGGTCGTCAAGAGACCCAGTACTTC
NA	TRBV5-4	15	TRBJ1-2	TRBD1	CASSPWTGEGYGYTF	TGTGCCAGCAGCCCGTGGACAGGGGAGGGCTATGGCTACACCTTC
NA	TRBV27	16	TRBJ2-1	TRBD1	CASTRTPGQGHDEQFF	TGTGCCAGCACACGTACACCGGGACAGGGGCACGATGAGCAGTTCTTC
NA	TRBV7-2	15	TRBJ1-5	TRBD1	CASSLARDRQQPQHF	TGTGCCAGCAGCTTAGCGAGGGACAGGCAACAGCCCCAGCATTTT
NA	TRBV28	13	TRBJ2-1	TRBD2	CASTNGGGNEQFF	TGTGCCAGCACCAATGGGGGGGGGAATGAGCAGTTCTTC
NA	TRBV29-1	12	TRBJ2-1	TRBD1	CSVRTGSSEQFF	TGCAGCGTTAGGACAGGGAGCAGCGAGCAGTTCTTC
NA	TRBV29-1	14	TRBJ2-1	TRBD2	CSVPSGSSYNEQFF	TGCAGCGTTCCCAGCGGGAGCTCCTACAATGAGCAGTTCTTC
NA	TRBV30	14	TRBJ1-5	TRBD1	CAWTRQGGNQPQHF	TGTGCCTGGACCAGACAGGGCGGGAATCAGCCCCAGCATTTT
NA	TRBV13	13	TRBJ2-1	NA	CACGVGPYNEQFF	TGTGCCTGCGGGGTGGGCCCCTACAATGAGCAGTTCTTC
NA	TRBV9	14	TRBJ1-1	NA	CASSVGFRDGEAFF	TGTGCCAGCAGCGTAGGGTTCAGGGATGGAGAAGCTTTCTTT
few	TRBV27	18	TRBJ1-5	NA	CASSLKGLLDVGNQPQHF	TGTGCCAGCAGTTTAAAGGGGCTGCTGGATGTCGGCAATCAGCCCCAGCATTTT
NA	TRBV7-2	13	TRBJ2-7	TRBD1	CASSLGTGYEQYF	TGTGCCAGCAGCCTTGGGACAGGGTACGAGCAGTACTTC
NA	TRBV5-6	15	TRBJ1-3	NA	CASSFGYSSGNTIYF	TGTGCCAGCAGCTTTGGTTACAGCTCTGGAAACACCATATATTTT
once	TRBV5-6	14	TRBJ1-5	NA	CASSPRQTNQPQHF	TGTGCCAGCAGCCCGAGACAGACCAATCAGCCCCAGCATTTT
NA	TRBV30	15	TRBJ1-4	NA	CAWRKAGATNEKLFF	TGTGCCTGGAGAAAAGCGGGAGCAACTAATGAAAAACTGTTTTTT